This T cell receptor beta chain came from a study of early T cells in non-severe SARS-CoV-2 infection. As for the study in general: Chains were unpaired, as sequencing was done on bulk RNA from unsorted whole blood. Study-wide results and limits: Private and CD4 specificities were missed by VDJdb matching, which favored anti-spike CD8 responses.

Attachment of unique molecular identifiers to individual cDNA molecules was performed. Each CDR3 protein gets one entry after TCRdb re-called the 5' RACE reads with MiXCR. Of fewer than 100,000 distinct CDR3 sequences listed, around 8.7% are singletons. This clonotype came up a few times. What it binds is unknown. Source material: whole blood. The sequence derives from an adult who was a healthcare worker with PCR-confirmed SARS-CoV-2 infection or an uninfected control (not recorded which).

For the CDR3, the DNA is TGTGCCAGCAGTCGCCGACAGGGCACAGATACGCAGTATTTT. This gives the protein CASSRRQGTDTQYF. V usage is TRBV11-1 and J usage is TRBJ2-3; perhaps TRBD1 as D (6 bases). Germline V gene sequence: CDR1 SGHAT, CDR2 FQDESV (reference sequence). The CDR3 covers 14 residues. Between the trimmed V and J ends, which lost 6 bases and 1 base, there was a span of 11 bases. The full variable domain, completed using reference TRBV11-1 and TRBJ2-3, is EAEVAQSPRYKITEKSQAVAFWCDPISGHATLYWYRQILGQGPELLVQFQDESVVDDSQLPKDRFSAERLKGVDSTLKIQPAELGDSAMYLCASSRRQGTDTQYFGPGTRLTVL.